This T cell receptor (beta chain) is from a study of cytomegalovirus exposure and HLA in healthy donors. Primers for the PCR totalled 60 Vbeta and 13 Jbeta. Profiled with immunoSEQ multiplex PCR; TCRdb holds only in-frame clones, not every one. The sample lists 85,000 to 95,000 clones, roughly 63% seen once, with 5% to 6.5% in the top ten. The study, taken as a whole, reports: When presence/absence was analysed, sequencing depth was taken to be roughly uniform across donors.

The V segment lost 6 bases and the J segment 5 bases; nucleotides outside the gene matches: 2. Germline V gene data show CDR1 as SGHAT and CDR2 as FQNNGV. This CDR3 has 14 residues. To note about this clone: Its specificity is unknown.

This rearrangement joins TRBV11-2 to TRBJ2-1; TRBD2 matches 12 bases. The source is a woman aged 25 to 39 in good health and CMV-seronegative. The source material was PBMCs. CDR3 in amino acids: CASRLAGGNNEQFF. The CDR3 nucleotides read TGTGCCAGCAGGCTAGCGGGGGGGAACAATGAGCAGTTCTTC.